Presented here are 3 T cell receptor beta chains from one specimen sequenced in a study of cytomegalovirus exposure and HLA in healthy donors. 60 Vbeta and 13 Jbeta primers were used in PCR. Here immunoSEQ multiplex PCR was the method, and the copy in TCRdb shows in-frame clones only, minus some. The sample carries about 150,000 clones, under 70% recorded once. Source material: PBMCs. The origin of the receptors is a woman in her 30s in good health and CMV-seropositive.

This chain connects TRBV28 to TRBJ1-2, with D maybe TRBD1 (5 bases). The CDR3 consists of 15 residues. The V and J ends lost 5 bases and 8 bases respectively, with 21 bases between them. From germline, CDR1 is MDHEN and CDR2 SYDVKM. The DNA for the CDR3 is TGTGCCAGCAGTACGGGCGGGCAGCGGGGGTACGGCTACACCTTC. Translation gives CASSTGGQRGYGYTF.

V usage is TRBV7-6 and J usage is TRBJ1-2; D is possibly TRBD1 (5 bases). V lost 1 base, J lost 2 bases, and 17 bases lay in between. CDR1 and CDR2 from the germline V gene are SGHVS and FNYEAQ. This CDR3 contains 17 residues. CDR3 region: CASSLGPRGGNNYGYTF. The DNA of the CDR3 is TGTGCCAGCAGCTTAGGACCCCGCGGGGGTAACAACTATGGCTACACCTTC.

V gene TRBV28 combines with J gene TRBJ2-1; 8 bases map to TRBD2. The length of the CDR3 is 16 residues. Germline lookup yields CDR1 MDHEN and CDR2 SYDVKM. V lost 3 bases and J lost 5; bases outside the gene matches: 9. CDR3 region: CASSLGLWRGDNEQFF. In DNA, the CDR3 is TGTGCCAGCAGTTTGGGTTTGTGGCGGGGGGACAATGAGCAGTTCTTC.